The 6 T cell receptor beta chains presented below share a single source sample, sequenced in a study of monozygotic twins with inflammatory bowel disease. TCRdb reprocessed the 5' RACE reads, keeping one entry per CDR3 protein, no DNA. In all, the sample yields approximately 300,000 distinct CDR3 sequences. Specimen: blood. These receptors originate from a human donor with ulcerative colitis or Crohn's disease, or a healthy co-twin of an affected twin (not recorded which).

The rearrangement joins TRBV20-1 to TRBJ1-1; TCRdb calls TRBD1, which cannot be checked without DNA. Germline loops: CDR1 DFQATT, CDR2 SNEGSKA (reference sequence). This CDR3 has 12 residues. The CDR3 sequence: CSARQGAAEAFF.

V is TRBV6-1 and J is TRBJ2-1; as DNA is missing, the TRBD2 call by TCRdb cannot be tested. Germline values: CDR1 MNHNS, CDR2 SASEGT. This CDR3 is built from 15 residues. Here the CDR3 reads CASTRSMGPMYEQFF.

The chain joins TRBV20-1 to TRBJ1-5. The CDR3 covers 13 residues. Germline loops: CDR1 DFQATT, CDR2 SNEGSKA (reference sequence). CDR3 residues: CSARATLEGPQHF.

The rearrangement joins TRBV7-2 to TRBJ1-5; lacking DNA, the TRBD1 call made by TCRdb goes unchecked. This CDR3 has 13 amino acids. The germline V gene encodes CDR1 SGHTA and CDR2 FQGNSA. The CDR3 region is CASSERADQPQHF.

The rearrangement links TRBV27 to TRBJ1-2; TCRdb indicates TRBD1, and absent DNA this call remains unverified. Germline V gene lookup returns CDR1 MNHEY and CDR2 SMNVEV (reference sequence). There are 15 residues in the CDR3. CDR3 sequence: CASRDSGRGRVGYTF.

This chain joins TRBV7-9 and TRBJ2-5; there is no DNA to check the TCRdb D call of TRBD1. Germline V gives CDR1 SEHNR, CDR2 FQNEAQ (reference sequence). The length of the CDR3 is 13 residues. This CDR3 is CASDSLLWETQYF.